These 3 T cell receptor beta chains originate from one sample sequenced in a study of response to subunit inactivated influenza vaccine. TCRdb called the RT-PCR reads again in MiXCR, with one record for every CDR3 protein. The repertoire holds under 800,000 distinct CDR3 sequences, with approximately 15% as singletons. The source material was PBMCs from blood, sampled 14 to 15 days before vaccination. The receptors were gathered from a man over 45 who received an inactivated influenza vaccine.

This clonotype showed up just a few times. The gene calls are TRBV5-1 and TRBJ1-1; 9 bases fit TRBD1. The CDR3 has 14 residues. The V gene's germline CDR1 is SGHRS and CDR2 YFSETQ. Trimming at V came to 5 bases and at J to 7 bases, leaving 9 bases not matched to a gene. CDR3 residues: CASRGMTGGIEAFF. In DNA, the CDR3 is TGCGCCAGCAGGGGAATGACAGGGGGAATTGAAGCTTTCTTT.

The genes are TRBV10-3 and TRBJ1-5; no definite D call. Trimming removed 9 bases at V and 1 base at J, with 7 bases between. The germline gives CDR1 ENHRY, CDR2 SYGVKD. The CDR3 loop spans 12 amino acids. The CDR3 nucleotides are TGTGCCATAGGGAAGAGCAATCAGCCCCAGCATTTT. Amino acid sequence: CAIGKSNQPQHF.

The genes are TRBV7-2 and TRBJ2-3; tentatively, D is TRBD2 (6 bases). The germline V gene has CDR1 SGHTA and CDR2 FQGNSA. V was trimmed by 2 bases and J by 4 bases, leaving 13 bases between them. This CDR3 contains 15 residues. The DNA of the CDR3 is TGTGCCAGCAGCTTAACGGGAGTGGCCCCAGATACGCAGTATTTT. Translating gives CASSLTGVAPDTQYF.